These T cell receptor beta chains were read from a single sample in a study of blood T cell repertoires in COVID-19. TCRdb's table, derived via immunoSEQ multiplex PCR, lists solely in-frame clones and lacks some. Here the sample spans roughly 320,000 clones, just over 85% being singletons. The sample comprised PBMCs or T cells enriched from blood (not recorded which). Receptors originate from a man younger than 45 who had recovered from COVID-19. CDR3s include the opening cysteine and the closing phenylalanine or tryptophan. The order of the fields is V gene, D gene, J gene, clone size, CDR3 protein, CDR3 DNA. A D gene is named only where the DNA matches it firmly. Clone size is shown for a subset of rows, as once, few, many or a class of expanded clone.

>TRBV6-4|TRBD1|TRBJ2-7|NA
CASRDRVGGQYF
TGTGCCAGCAGGGACAGGGTCGGAGGGCAGTACTTC
>TRBV9|NA|TRBJ1-3|NA
CASSGTAGNTIYF
TGTGCCAGCAGCGGGACAGCGGGAAACACCATATATTTT
>TRBV5-4|TRBD2|TRBJ2-7|once
CASSRGTSGVDGEQYF
TGTGCCAGCAGCAGAGGGACTAGCGGGGTGGATGGGGAGCAGTACTTC
>TRBV6-5|NA|TRBJ2-1|few
CASSWTHLIFNEQFF
TGTGCCAGCAGTTGGACACATTTAATTTTCAATGAGCAGTTCTTC
>TRBV29-1|NA|TRBJ1-1|NA
CSVGRGPNTEAFF
TGCAGCGTTGGCAGGGGCCCGAACACTGAAGCTTTCTTT
>TRBV3-1/TRBV3-2|NA|TRBJ1-1|NA
CASSQDPGRGGWITEAFF
TGTGCCAGCAGCCAAGATCCGGGGAGGGGGGGGTGGATCACTGAAGCTTTCTTT
>TRBV5-6|TRBD1|TRBJ1-2|NA
CASSLYRGDGYTF
TGTGCCAGCAGCCTATACAGGGGAGATGGCTACACCTTC
>TRBV2|TRBD1|TRBJ1-3|NA
CASRRLGQGAGNTIYF
TGTGCCAGCAGAAGACTTGGACAGGGGGCTGGAAACACCATATATTTT
>TRBV5-1|NA|TRBJ2-1|NA
CASSLAQASNEQFF
TGCGCCAGCAGCTTGGCCCAGGCTTCCAATGAGCAGTTCTTC
>TRBV19|NA|TRBJ1-5|few
CASSVRDSRPQHF
TGTGCCAGTAGTGTCCGGGACTCCCGGCCCCAGCATTTT
>TRBV27|TRBD1|TRBJ2-2|NA
CASSFRTGGNTGELFF
TGTGCCAGCAGTTTTCGGACAGGGGGAAACACCGGGGAGCTGTTTTTT
>TRBV7-8|NA|TRBJ2-3|NA
CASSLVGAGVAYTQYF
TGTGCCAGCAGCTTAGTAGGGGCCGGAGTCGCGTATACGCAGTATTTT
>TRBV10-1|NA|TRBJ1-1|NA
CASSVGGSDTETFF
TGCGCCAGCAGTGTCGGGGGATCGGACACTGAAACTTTCTTT
>TRBV10-2|NA|TRBJ2-1|NA
CASSEALAGSSYNEQFF
TGCGCCAGCAGTGAGGCACTAGCCGGAAGCTCCTACAATGAGCAGTTCTTC
>TRBV25-1|NA|TRBJ2-5|NA
CASSGTIVETQYF
TGTGCCAGCAGCGGGACAATAGTAGAGACCCAGTACTTC
>TRBV2|NA|TRBJ2-7|few
CASSDSPDWASYEQYF
TGTGCCAGCAGTGATAGCCCGGACTGGGCTTCCTACGAGCAGTACTTC
>TRBV11-2|NA|TRBJ2-7|NA
CASSSGSGREQYF
TGTGCCAGCAGCTCCGGATCAGGGAGGGAGCAGTACTTC
>TRBV19|TRBD1|TRBJ1-1|NA
CASSLYRGLDTEAFF
TGTGCCAGTAGTTTATACAGGGGGCTGGACACTGAAGCTTTCTTT
>TRBV7-9|NA|TRBJ2-5|NA
CASSLKASVETQYF
TGTGCCAGCAGCCTTAAGGCAAGCGTAGAGACCCAGTACTTC
>TRBV5-1|NA|TRBJ1-4|NA
CASSVSATNEKLFF
TGCGCCAGCAGTGTTTCGGCAACTAATGAAAAACTGTTTTTT
>TRBV18|TRBD2|TRBJ2-6|NA
CASSPPSGGANVLTF
TGTGCCAGCTCCCCGCCTAGCGGTGGGGCCAACGTCCTGACTTTC
>TRBV10-3|NA|TRBJ2-3|NA
CATELGGPTDTQYF
TGTGCCACCGAGTTAGGAGGCCCTACAGATACGCAGTATTTT
>TRBV11-2|NA|TRBJ2-7|NA
CASSFSGRDYEQYF
TGTGCCAGCAGCTTCTCGGGGCGGGACTACGAGCAGTACTTC
>TRBV7-9|NA|TRBJ2-1|NA
CASSLSSGLFGEQFF
TGTGCCAGCAGCTTAAGTAGCGGCCTATTTGGAGAGCAGTTCTTC
>TRBV4-2|NA|TRBJ2-3|NA
CASSQDRSGGTDTQYF
TGTGCCAGCAGCCAAGATCGCTCGGGAGGCACAGATACGCAGTATTTT
>TRBV10-2|TRBD2|TRBJ2-2|NA
CASIASLRTSGSWSAGELFF
TGCGCCAGCATAGCATCGCTCCGGACTAGCGGGAGTTGGTCGGCCGGGGAGCTGTTTTTT
>TRBV7-9|TRBD1|TRBJ2-3|NA
CASSLAQGASDTQYF
TGTGCCAGCAGCTTAGCCCAGGGGGCCTCAGATACGCAGTATTTT
>TRBV18|TRBD1|TRBJ2-4|few
CASSPAQGALNIQYF
TGTGCCAGCTCACCAGCACAGGGGGCGCTAAACATTCAGTACTTC
>TRBV11-2|NA|TRBJ1-4|NA
CASSFTGGREKLFF
TGTGCCAGCAGCTTTACAGGCGGACGGGAAAAACTGTTTTTT
>TRBV24-1|NA|TRBJ2-6|once
CATSDPGSSGANVLTF
TGTGCCACCAGTGATCCCGGGAGCTCTGGGGCCAACGTCCTGACTTTC
>TRBV10-2|NA|TRBJ1-6|NA
CATTRSSYNSPLHF
TGCGCCACCACAAGAAGCTCCTATAATTCACCCCTCCACTTT
>TRBV5-6|TRBD1|TRBJ2-5|NA
CASSPRQGLARETQYF
TGTGCCAGCAGCCCGAGACAGGGGCTGGCTCGGGAGACCCAGTACTTC
>TRBV27|TRBD2|TRBJ2-1|NA
CASSLSGAGDYNEQFF
TGTGCCAGCAGTTTATCCGGAGCGGGGGACTACAATGAGCAGTTCTTC
>TRBV24-1|TRBD2|TRBJ2-1|NA
CATSDCRTSGRIGEQFF
TGTGCCACCAGTGACTGTCGGACTAGCGGGAGGATAGGCGAGCAGTTCTTC
>TRBV4-2|TRBD1|TRBJ2-7|NA
CASSVAGTGGSYEQYF
TGTGCCAGCAGCGTCGCCGGGACAGGGGGTTCCTACGAGCAGTACTTC
>TRBV19|TRBD1|TRBJ1-5|NA
CASSTTGVGRNQPQHF
TGTGCCAGTAGTACGACAGGGGTCGGTCGGAATCAGCCCCAGCATTTT
>TRBV27|TRBD1|TRBJ1-5|NA
CASSAGTGVGQPQHF
TGTGCCAGCAGCGCCGGGACAGGGGTAGGTCAGCCCCAGCATTTT
>TRBV7-9|NA|TRBJ1-2|NA
CASSLEEQGHYGYTF
TGTGCCAGCAGCTTAGAAGAACAGGGCCACTATGGCTACACCTTC
>TRBV6-5|TRBD1|TRBJ1-2|few
CASSYRGRDYGYTF
TGTGCCAGCAGTTATAGGGGGCGCGACTATGGCTACACCTTC
>TRBV13|TRBD1|TRBJ1-6|NA
CASSSGDRGNSPLHF
TGTGCCAGCAGCTCTGGGGACAGGGGAAATTCACCCCTCCACTTT
>TRBV27|NA|TRBJ2-7|NA
CASSSLQGTAYEQYF
TGTGCCAGCAGTTCGTTACAGGGAACGGCCTACGAGCAGTACTTC
>TRBV3-1/TRBV3-2|TRBD1|TRBJ2-7|once
CASSRGTGMDEQYF
TGTGCCAGCAGCCGAGGGACAGGGATGGACGAGCAGTACTTC
>TRBV4-1|TRBD2|TRBJ2-1|NA
CASSQPSSGRAGNEQFF
TGCGCCAGCAGCCAACCTTCAAGCGGGAGGGCCGGCAATGAGCAGTTCTTC
>TRBV6-5|NA|TRBJ1-1|NA
CASRANKNTEAFF
TGTGCCAGCAGAGCCAATAAGAACACTGAAGCTTTCTTT
>TRBV28|TRBD1|TRBJ1-4|NA
CASRPGGRDEKLFF
TGTGCCAGCAGGCCAGGGGGTAGGGATGAAAAACTGTTTTTT
>TRBV28|TRBD2|TRBJ2-3|NA
CASSPGLAGVVDTQYF
TGTGCCAGCAGTCCCGGACTAGCGGGAGTCGTAGATACGCAGTATTTT
>TRBV5-1|NA|TRBJ1-2|NA
CASSLANNGYTF
TGCGCCAGCAGCTTGGCCAACAATGGCTACACCTTC
>TRBV6-4|TRBD2|TRBJ2-1|NA
CASSASGGLNEQFF
TGTGCCAGCAGTGCCAGCGGGGGGTTAAATGAGCAGTTCTTC
>TRBV2|NA|TRBJ2-5|NA
CASSEARQDWETQYF
TGTGCCAGCAGTGAAGCGCGACAGGATTGGGAGACCCAGTACTTC
>TRBV6-5|NA|TRBJ1-3|NA
CASSRQSFSGNTIYF
TGTGCCAGCAGCCGACAGTCCTTCTCTGGAAACACCATATATTTT
>TRBV11-3|TRBD2|TRBJ2-3|NA
CASSFREAGPDTQYF
TGTGCCAGCAGCTTCCGGGAGGCTGGGCCAGATACGCAGTATTTT
>TRBV9|TRBD2|TRBJ2-3|NA
CASSDNMGLAGGEDTQYF
TGTGCCAGCAGTGACAACATGGGACTAGCGGGGGGGGAAGATACGCAGTATTTT